The entry below describes one T cell receptor beta chain. Its antigen is as yet unknown. The PCR employed 60 Vbeta primers together with 13 Jbeta primers. Here immunoSEQ multiplex PCR was the method, and the copy in TCRdb shows in-frame clones only, minus some. The sample table includes 200,000 to 250,000 clones. These data originate in a study of cytomegalovirus exposure and HLA in healthy donors. Broader study findings: Most likely, a cluster of highly shared sequence variants arose as a sequencing artifact. In a later analysis, DRB1 alleles had the most associated TCRs; HLA-C alleles the fewest.

V lost 0 bases and J lost 3, with 13 bases in between. Germline V gives CDR1 SGHKS, CDR2 YYEKEE (reference sequence). There are 15 residues in the CDR3. The sequenced sample was PBMCs. The chain combines TRBV5-5 with TRBJ2-7; no definite D call. This TCR was recovered from a woman aged 25-40 years in good health and CMV-seropositive. CDR3 in DNA: TGTGCCAGCAGCTTGGCCCCAAATTCAAACTACGAGCAGTACTTC. It codes for CASSLAPNSNYEQYF.